This T cell receptor (beta chain) is from a study of response to subunit inactivated influenza vaccine. Study observations and caveats: Authors suggested each seasonal influenza vaccination recruits few new T cells.

TCRdb processed the RT-PCR reads anew with MiXCR; each CDR3 protein has one entry. The sample lists hundreds of thousands of distinct CDR3 sequences, 12% occurring once. This clonotype showed up just a few times. The antigen is undetermined. CDR3 length: 19 amino acids. Germline V gene sequence: CDR1 MGHRA, CDR2 YSYEKL. The V segment lost 0 bases and the J segment 4 bases; nucleotides outside the gene matches: 16. This clonotype originated in a man aged 50 to 60 who received an inactivated influenza vaccine. The sample in question was PBMCs from blood, obtained on the day of vaccination. The rearrangement joins TRBV4-1 to TRBJ2-5; 8 bases agree with TRBD2. The DNA for the CDR3 is TGCGCCAGCAGCCAAGATCCCCCTTCTTCCGGGGGGGCCTCAGAGACCCAGTACTTC. Its protein product is CASSQDPPSSGGASETQYF.